The clone carrying this TCR beta chain has ten or more counts. A single record per CDR3 protein comes from TCRdb applying MiXCR to the 5' RACE reads. The repertoire holds approximately 52,000 distinct CDR3 sequences, with more than 6.5% as singletons. Described time point: sample taken at primary tumor resection. Sequencing of whole RNA from tumor, nontumor lung or frozen PBMC involved no sorting. The source of the sample is a study of spatial heterogeneity in lung cancer. Germline V CDR1 and CDR2: LNHDA, SQIVND (reference sequence). The CDR3 is made up of 13 amino acids. V lost 7 bases and J lost 2, with 11 bases in between.

This TCR was recovered from a female donor with early-stage non-small cell lung cancer. The starting material was PBMCs, obtained at surgery. The chain uses TRBV19 and TRBJ1-1; D call uncertain. The CDR3 reads CASTGTRNTEAFF. CDR3 coding DNA: TGTGCCAGTACCGGAACCAGAAACACTGAAGCTTTCTTT.